These 22 T cell receptor beta chains came from one sample sequenced in a study of identical twins. TCRdb redid the calling of the 5' RACE reads with MiXCR, one entry per CDR3 protein. The sample lists hundreds of thousands of distinct CDR3 sequences, less than 25% occurring once. These same data were also listed under a study on T cells expressing NK-cell markers.

The sample comprised PBMCs. The origin of the receptors is a woman between 18 and 29 years old in good health.

This clonotype was detected a few times. The genes are TRBV29-1 and TRBJ1-4; D may be TRBD1 (5 bases). From germline, CDR1 is SQVTM and CDR2 ANQGSEA. The CDR3 loop spans 14 amino acids. V was cut by 4 bases and J by 4 bases, with 13 bases left in between. The CDR3 loop is CSVAGGFLNEKLFF. The CDR3 nucleotides are TGCAGCGTTGCCGGGGGTTTCCTTAATGAAAAACTGTTTTTT.

This clonotype has just a few counts. The chain has TRBV7-3 and TRBJ2-1, with 7 bases identical to TRBD1. Germline V lookup: CDR1 SGHTA, CDR2 FQGTGA. CDR3 length equals 15 residues. V shed 5 bases, J shed 5 bases, and the junction held 9 bases outside the gene matches. This chain's CDR3 is CASSPKTGTHNEQFF. Here the CDR3 DNA reads TGTGCCAGCAGCCCCAAGACAGGGACCCACAATGAGCAGTTCTTC.

This chain uses TRBV12-3 or TRBV12-4 with TRBJ2-2; 8 bases align to TRBD2. The V segment lost 1 base and the J segment 3 bases; nucleotides outside the gene matches: 7. The CDR3 runs to 17 residues. The CDR3 here is CASSLGRGATYTGELFF. CDR3 nucleotides: TGTGCCAGCAGTTTAGGGCGGGGGGCGACGTACACCGGGGAGCTGTTTTTT.

This clonotype has a handful of counts. This chain joins TRBV27 and TRBJ2-7; the D gene is possibly TRBD2 (6 bases). V was pared by 4 bases and J by 4 bases, with 17 bases between. CDR3 length equals 15 residues. Germline V CDR1 and CDR2: MNHEY, SMNVEV (reference sequence). CDR3 sequence reads: CASSSRDGRGYEQYF. In DNA, the CDR3 is TGTGCCAGCAGTTCCCGGGACGGCCGGGGGTACGAGCAGTACTTC.

The sample holds a few counts of this clonotype. The gene calls are TRBV6-5 and TRBJ1-1; D gene ambiguous. The germline CDR1 and CDR2 sequences are MNHEY and SVGAGI. The germline V and J ends were trimmed by 0 bases and 2 bases, with 7 bases remaining between them. The CDR3 is made up of 14 amino acids. The chain's CDR3 is CASSYSNSNTEAFF. The CDR3 DNA is TGTGCCAGCAGTTACTCGAACAGCAACACTGAAGCTTTCTTT.

Details on this clonotype: Mismatch with germline at one junction end may stem from a read error. J is TRBJ2-3 and V is TRBV12-3 or TRBV12-4; possible D gene TRBD2, 6 bases. The CDR3 length is 15 residues. CDR3 in DNA: TGTGCCAGCTGTTTCGACAGCGGGAGCACAGATACGCAGTATTTT. Translated: CASCFDSGSTDTQYF.

V usage is TRBV5-4 and J usage is TRBJ2-5; possibly TRBD1 for D (6 bases). This CDR3 is built from 14 residues. Looked up from germline, CDR1 is SGHNT and CDR2 is YYREEE (reference sequence). V was shortened by 4 bases and J by 2 bases, with 12 bases between the two germline ends. This chain's CDR3 is CASSLRTEQETQYF. For the CDR3, the DNA is TGTGCCAGCAGCCTCCGGACAGAACAAGAGACCCAGTACTTC.

In its sample, this clonotype was seen once. The chain uses TRBV7-9 and TRBJ1-1; 9 bases line up with TRBD1. This CDR3 has 13 amino acids. In germline, CDR1 is SEHNR, CDR2 FQNEAQ (reference sequence). V was pared by 5 bases and J by 6 bases, with 4 bases of the junction left unmatched. CDR3 DNA: TGTGCCAGCAGCGGACAGGGGAGTCCTGAAGCTTTCTTT. Translated: CASSGQGSPEAFF.

This clonotype has just a few counts. The V gene is TRBV6-4, the J gene TRBJ2-2; D is perhaps TRBD1 or TRBD2 (6 bases each). CDR3 length: 14 amino acids. Germline V gene data show CDR1 as MRHNA and CDR2 as SNTAGT. V shed 6 bases and J shed 5 bases, with 13 bases lying between them. CDR3 nucleotide sequence: TGTGCCAGCAGCGGGGGCAGGGAGACCGGGGAGCTGTTTTTT. Translation gives CASSGGRETGELFF.

The gene calls are TRBV20-1 and TRBJ1-5; D possibly corresponds to TRBD1 (6 bases). There are 13 residues in the CDR3. V was pared by 5 bases and J by 1 base, with 9 bases between. CDR1 is DFQATT and CDR2 is SNEGSKA in the germline V gene (reference sequence). The CDR3, as DNA: TGCAGTGCTGGGCAGGGGAGCAATCAGCCCCAGCATTTT. Encoded protein: CSAGQGSNQPQHF.

V usage is TRBV6-1 and J usage is TRBJ2-6; no clear D gene. The CDR3 consists of 15 residues. V shed 7 bases and J shed 1 base, with 11 bases lying between them. Germline-derived CDR1 and CDR2 are MNHNS and SASEGT. CDR3 coding DNA: TGTGCCAGCAAAACGGGTTGGTCTGGGGCCAACGTCCTGACTTTC. Protein sequence: CASKTGWSGANVLTF.

This clonotype was found a few times. The chain recombines TRBV6-5 with TRBJ1-1; D remains unclear. Trimming took off 0 bases at V and 7 bases at J, with 9 bases between the two ends. Germline V CDR1 and CDR2: MNHEY, SVGAGI. The length of the CDR3 is 13 residues. The CDR3 region has the DNA TGTGCCAGCAGTTACTCGGTTGTTGGTGAAGCTTTCTTT. Amino acid sequence: CASSYSVVGEAFF.

This clonotype was seen only a few times. The chain joins TRBV7-6 to TRBJ2-5; no clear D. V lost 1 base to trimming and J lost 0 bases, with 9 bases between them. The V gene's germline CDR1 is SGHVS and CDR2 FNYEAQ. The CDR3 contains 15 residues. CDR3: CASSLVPQYQETQYF. Written as DNA, the CDR3 is TGTGCCAGCAGCTTAGTTCCCCAGTACCAAGAGACCCAGTACTTC.

The rearrangement uses TRBV6-5 and TRBJ2-2; tentatively, D is TRBD2 (5 bases). Looked up from germline, CDR1 is MNHEY and CDR2 is SVGAGI. The germline V and J ends were trimmed by 1 base and 5 bases, with 11 bases remaining between them. CDR3 length: 15 residues. The DNA for the CDR3 is TGTGCCAGCAGTTACTATCCGGGGAGTACCGGGGAGCTGTTTTTT. Translated: CASSYYPGSTGELFF.

This clonotype was detected a few times. V is TRBV6-2 or TRBV6-3 and J is TRBJ2-1, with a weak D call TRBD2 (6 bases). The V end lost 2 bases, the J end lost 4 bases, and 12 bases lay between the germline ends. Germline CDR1 and CDR2: MNHEY and SVGEGT. This CDR3 contains 15 residues. The CDR3: CASSYGGILYNEQFF. The DNA of the CDR3 is TGTGCCAGCAGTTACGGCGGGATTCTATACAATGAGCAGTTCTTC.

The chain is built from TRBV5-1 and TRBJ1-4; 7 bases line up with TRBD1. The CDR3 spans 14 residues. With 3 bases clipped from V and 8 bases from J, the junction kept 7 bases outside the gene matches. From germline, CDR1 is SGHRS and CDR2 YFSETQ. The CDR3: CASSSEGAGEKLFF. CDR3 in DNA: TGCGCCAGCAGCTCGGAGGGGGCAGGGGAAAAACTGTTTTTT.

Points on this clonotype: This may arise from a read error, as a much more abundant clone is one base away. This chain uses TRBV12-3 or TRBV12-4 with TRBJ2-5; TRBD2 matches 9 bases. CDR3 size: 17 residues. CDR3 in DNA: TGTACCAGCAGTTTATCGCGGGAGGGCCTACGCAAAGAGACCCAGTACTTC. Residues: CTSSLSREGLRKETQYF.

This clonotype has a handful of counts. This chain connects TRBV14 to TRBJ1-2; 9 nucleotides match TRBD1. CDR1 SGHDN and CDR2 FVKESK come from the germline V gene. The CDR3 runs 14 residues. With 4 bases clipped from V and 8 bases from J, the junction kept 8 bases outside the gene matches. In nucleotides, the CDR3 is TGTGCCAGCAGCCGGGACAGGGCGTCGGAAGGCTACACCTTC. Its protein is CASSRDRASEGYTF.

The gene calls are TRBV5-6 and TRBJ2-1; maybe TRBD2 (6 bases). CDR1 SGHDT and CDR2 YYEEEE come from the germline V gene. The CDR3 length is 14 residues. V was clipped by 7 bases and J by 2 bases, with 13 bases between them. CDR3 nucleotide sequence: TGTGCCAGCCAGGAGGGTATTACCTACAATGAGCAGTTCTTC. Its protein product is CASQEGITYNEQFF.

V and J are TRBV4-3 and TRBJ2-5; D not certain. Germline V gene data show CDR1 as LGHNA and CDR2 as YSLEER. This CDR3 contains 14 residues. Deletions cut 1 base from V and 2 bases from J, with 8 bases between. The chain's CDR3 is CASSQGGFQETQYF. CDR3 sequence (DNA): TGCGCCAGCAGCCAAGGAGGCTTTCAAGAGACCCAGTACTTC.

The rearrangement uses TRBV18 and TRBJ2-7; D gene uncertain. The CDR3 contains 15 residues. V was shortened by 1 base and J by 5 bases, with 15 bases between the two germline ends. CDR1 and CDR2 (germline): KGHSH, LQKENI. CDR3 bases: TGTGCCAGCTCACCACAGTCTGGGTTTATCGACGAGCAGTACTTC. It is translated as CASSPQSGFIDEQYF.

The chain uses TRBV24-1 and TRBJ2-1, with TRBD2 identical over 8 bases. With 4 bases clipped from V and 4 bases from J, the junction kept 11 bases outside the gene matches. The CDR3 contains 17 residues. Per germline, CDR1 KGHDR and CDR2 SFDVKD. The CDR3 nucleotides read TGTGCCACCAGTGACCGGGCCGCAGCGGGAGCTTACAATGAGCAGTTCTTC. Protein sequence: CATSDRAAAGAYNEQFF.